This T cell receptor (beta chain) was identified in a study of CD8 T cells in Susac syndrome. It was with random hexamers that 0.5 to 1 ug RNA was reverse transcribed. By means of immunoSEQ multiplex PCR, TCR beta CDR3 spanning 54 Vbeta and 13 Jbeta underwent amplification. In TCRdb, the immunoSEQ multiplex PCR reads were re-called with MiXCR into one record per CDR3 protein. The sample consists of roughly 200,000 distinct CDR3 sequences, 93% of them appearing once. This CDR3 comprises 15 residues. The V gene lost 5 bases and the J gene lost 0 bases, with 12 bases spanning the gap. Germline V lookup: CDR1 SGHTA, CDR2 FQGNSA.

This chain connects TRBV7-2 to TRBJ2-3; no reliable D call. Material for sequencing was CD4+ T cells from PBMCs. This TCR was recovered from a human donor in good health. CDR3 sequence: CASSPRPLSTDTQYF. DNA of the CDR3: TGTGCCAGCAGCCCTCGACCGCTAAGCACAGATACGCAGTATTTT.